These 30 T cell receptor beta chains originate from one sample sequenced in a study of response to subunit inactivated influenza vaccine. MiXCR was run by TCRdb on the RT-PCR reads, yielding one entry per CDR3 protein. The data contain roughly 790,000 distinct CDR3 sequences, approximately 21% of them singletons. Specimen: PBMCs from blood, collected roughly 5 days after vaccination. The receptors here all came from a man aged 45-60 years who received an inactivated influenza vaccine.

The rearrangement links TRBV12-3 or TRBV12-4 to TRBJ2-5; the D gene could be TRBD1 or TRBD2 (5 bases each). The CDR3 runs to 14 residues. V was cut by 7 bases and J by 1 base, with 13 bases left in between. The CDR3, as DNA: TGTGCCAGCAATACCCGGGGCCGCCAAGAGACCCAGTACTTC. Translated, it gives CASNTRGRQETQYF.

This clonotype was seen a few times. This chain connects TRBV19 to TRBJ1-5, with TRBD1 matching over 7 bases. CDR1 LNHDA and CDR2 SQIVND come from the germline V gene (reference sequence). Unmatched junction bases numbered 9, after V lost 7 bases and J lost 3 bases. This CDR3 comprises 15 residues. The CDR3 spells CASKTGTANNQPQHF. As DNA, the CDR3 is TGTGCCAGTAAGACCGGGACAGCCAACAATCAGCCCCAGCATTTT. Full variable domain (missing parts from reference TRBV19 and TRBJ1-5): DGGITQSPKYLFRKEGQNVTLSCEQNLNHDAMYWYRQDPGQGLRLIYYSQIVNDFQKGDIAEGYSVSREKKESFPLTVTSAQKNPTAFYLCASKTGTANNQPQHFGDGTRLSIL.

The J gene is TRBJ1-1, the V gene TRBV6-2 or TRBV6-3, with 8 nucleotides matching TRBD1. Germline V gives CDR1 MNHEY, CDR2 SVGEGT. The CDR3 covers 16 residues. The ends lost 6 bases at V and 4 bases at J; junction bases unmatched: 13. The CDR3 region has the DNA TGTGCCAGCAGCCCAAGGGACAGGCGACGAATCACTGAAGCTTTCTTT. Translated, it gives CASSPRDRRRITEAFF.

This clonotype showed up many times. CDR3 sequence reads: CAIRGDGLSTDTQYF. Written as DNA, the CDR3 is TGTGCCATCAGGGGGGACGGACTTAGCACAGATACGCAGTATTTT. This rearrangement joins TRBV10-3 to TRBJ2-3; either TRBD1 or TRBD2 may supply D (5 bases each). The CDR3 has 15 residues. CDR1 ENHRY and CDR2 SYGVKD come from the germline V gene. Trimming took 6 bases from V and 0 from J, leaving 13 bases between them.

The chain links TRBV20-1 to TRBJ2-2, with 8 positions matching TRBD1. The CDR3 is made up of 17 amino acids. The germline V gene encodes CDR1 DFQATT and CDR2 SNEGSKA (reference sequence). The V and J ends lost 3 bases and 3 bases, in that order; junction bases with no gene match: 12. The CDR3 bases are TGCAGTGCTAGGCCAGGGGGCGCATTTTTGGACACCGGGGAGCTGTTTTTT. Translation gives CSARPGGAFLDTGELFF.

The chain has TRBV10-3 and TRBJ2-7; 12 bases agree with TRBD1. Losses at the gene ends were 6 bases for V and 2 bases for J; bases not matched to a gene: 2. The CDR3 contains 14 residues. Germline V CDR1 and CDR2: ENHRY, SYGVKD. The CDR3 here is CAISGDRGPYEQYF. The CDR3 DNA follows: TGTGCCATCAGCGGGGACAGGGGGCCCTACGAGCAGTACTTC.

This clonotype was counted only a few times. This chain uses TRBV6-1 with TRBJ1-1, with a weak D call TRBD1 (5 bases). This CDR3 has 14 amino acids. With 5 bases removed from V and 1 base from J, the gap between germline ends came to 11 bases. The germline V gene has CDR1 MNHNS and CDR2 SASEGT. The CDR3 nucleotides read TGTGCCAGCAGTACCCGGGGGGGGAACACTGAAGCTTTCTTT. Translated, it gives CASSTRGGNTEAFF.

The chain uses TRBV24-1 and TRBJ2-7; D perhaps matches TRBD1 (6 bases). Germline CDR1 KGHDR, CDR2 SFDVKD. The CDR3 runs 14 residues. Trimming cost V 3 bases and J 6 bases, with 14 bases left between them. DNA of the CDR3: TGTGCCACCAGTGATGCGACAGGACTGGGCGAGCAGTACTTC. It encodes CATSDATGLGEQYF.

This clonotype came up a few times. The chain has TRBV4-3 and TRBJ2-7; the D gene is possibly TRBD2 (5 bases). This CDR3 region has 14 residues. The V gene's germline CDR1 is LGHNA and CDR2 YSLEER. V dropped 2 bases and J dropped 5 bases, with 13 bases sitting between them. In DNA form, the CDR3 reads TGCGCCAGCAGCCAACTCGGGGTAGGTGACGAGCAGTACTTC. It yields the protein CASSQLGVGDEQYF.

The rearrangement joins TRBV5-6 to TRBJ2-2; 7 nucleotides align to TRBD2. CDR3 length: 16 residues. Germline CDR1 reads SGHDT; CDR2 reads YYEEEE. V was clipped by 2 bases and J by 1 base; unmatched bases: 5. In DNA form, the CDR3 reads TGTGCCAGCAGCTTCGGCGGGAGCTTGAACACCGGGGAGCTGTTTTTT. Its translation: CASSFGGSLNTGELFF.

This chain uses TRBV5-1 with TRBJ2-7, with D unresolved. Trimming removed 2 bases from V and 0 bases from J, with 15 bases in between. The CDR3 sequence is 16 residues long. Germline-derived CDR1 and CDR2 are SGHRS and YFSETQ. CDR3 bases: TGCGCCAGCAGCTTATCCTTGGGATCTGGCTCCTACGAGCAGTACTTC. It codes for CASSLSLGSGSYEQYF.

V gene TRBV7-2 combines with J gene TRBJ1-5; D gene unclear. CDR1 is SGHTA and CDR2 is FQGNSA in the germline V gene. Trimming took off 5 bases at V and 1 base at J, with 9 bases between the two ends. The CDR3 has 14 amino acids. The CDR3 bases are TGTGCCAGCAGCAAAACAGAGAGCAATCAGCCCCAGCATTTT. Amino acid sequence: CASSKTESNQPQHF.

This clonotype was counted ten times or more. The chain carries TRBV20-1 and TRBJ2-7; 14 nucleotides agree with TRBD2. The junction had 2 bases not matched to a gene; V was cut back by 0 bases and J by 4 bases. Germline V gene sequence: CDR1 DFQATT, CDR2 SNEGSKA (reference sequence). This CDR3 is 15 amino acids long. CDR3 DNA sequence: TGCAGTGCTAGAGAGGGACTAGCGGGAGCGTACGAGCAGTACTTC. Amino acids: CSAREGLAGAYEQYF.

The DNA of the CDR3 is TGTGCCAGCAGCTTGGTTCTAGGGACGCACATTACAGATACGCAGTATTTT. It yields the protein CASSLVLGTHITDTQYF. The chain has TRBV5-8 and TRBJ2-3, with D perhaps TRBD1 or TRBD2 (5 bases each). The CDR3 runs to 17 residues. V lost 0 bases and J lost 3, with 17 bases in between. Looked up from germline, CDR1 is SGHTS and CDR2 is YDEGEE.

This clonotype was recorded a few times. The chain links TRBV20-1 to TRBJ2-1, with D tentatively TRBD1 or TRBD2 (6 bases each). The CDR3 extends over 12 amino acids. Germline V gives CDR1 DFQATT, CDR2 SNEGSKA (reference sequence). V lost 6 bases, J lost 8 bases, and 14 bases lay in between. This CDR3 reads CSAQGGLDEQFF. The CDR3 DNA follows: TGCAGTGCCCAAGGGGGGCTGGATGAGCAGTTCTTC.

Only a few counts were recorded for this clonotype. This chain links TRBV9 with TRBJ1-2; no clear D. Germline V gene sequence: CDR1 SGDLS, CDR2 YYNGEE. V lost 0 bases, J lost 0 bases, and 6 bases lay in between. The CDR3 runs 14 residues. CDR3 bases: TGTGCCAGCAGCGTAGGGCAAGCTAACTATGGCTACACCTTC. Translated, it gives CASSVGQANYGYTF.

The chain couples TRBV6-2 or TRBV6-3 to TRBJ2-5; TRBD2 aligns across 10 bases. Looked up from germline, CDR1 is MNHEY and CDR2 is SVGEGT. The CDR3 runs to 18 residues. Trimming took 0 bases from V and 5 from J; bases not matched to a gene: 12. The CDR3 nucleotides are TGTGCCAGCAGTTACTCCCGAGCGGGAGGGGTTTCGTGGGAGACCCAGTACTTC. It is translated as CASSYSRAGGVSWETQYF.

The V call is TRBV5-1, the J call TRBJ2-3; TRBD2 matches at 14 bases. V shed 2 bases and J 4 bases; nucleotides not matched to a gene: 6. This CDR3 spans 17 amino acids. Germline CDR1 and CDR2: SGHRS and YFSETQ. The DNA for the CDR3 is TGCGCCAGCAGCTTTTGGACTAGCGGGAGGAGTTCAGATACGCAGTATTTT. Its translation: CASSFWTSGRSSDTQYF.

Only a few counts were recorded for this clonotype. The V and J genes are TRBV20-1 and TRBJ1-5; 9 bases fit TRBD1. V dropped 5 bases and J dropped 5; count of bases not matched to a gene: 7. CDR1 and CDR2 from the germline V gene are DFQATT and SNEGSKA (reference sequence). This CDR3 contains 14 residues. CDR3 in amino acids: CSAPTGGRDQPQHF. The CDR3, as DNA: TGCAGTGCTCCGACAGGGGGTAGGGATCAGCCCCAGCATTTT.

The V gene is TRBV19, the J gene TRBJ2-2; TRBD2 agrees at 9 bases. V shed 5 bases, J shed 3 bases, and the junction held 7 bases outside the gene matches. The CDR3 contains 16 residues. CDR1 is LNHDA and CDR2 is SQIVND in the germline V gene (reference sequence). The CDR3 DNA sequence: TGTGCCAGTAGTTTACCGGGACTAGCAGACACCGGGGAGCTGTTTTTT. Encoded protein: CASSLPGLADTGELFF.

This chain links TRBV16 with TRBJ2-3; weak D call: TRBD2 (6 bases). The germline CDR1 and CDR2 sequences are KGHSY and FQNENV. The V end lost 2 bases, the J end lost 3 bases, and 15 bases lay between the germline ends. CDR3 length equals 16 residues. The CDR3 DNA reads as TGTGCCAGCAGCCAAAGGATGGGGACTTTGACAGATACGCAGTATTTT. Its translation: CASSQRMGTLTDTQYF.

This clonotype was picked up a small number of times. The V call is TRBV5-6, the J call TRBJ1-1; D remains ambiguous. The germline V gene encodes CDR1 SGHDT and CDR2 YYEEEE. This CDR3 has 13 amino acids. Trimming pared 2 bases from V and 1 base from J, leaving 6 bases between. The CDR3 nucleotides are TGTGCCAGCAGCTTCCCGACGAACACTGAAGCTTTCTTT. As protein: CASSFPTNTEAFF.

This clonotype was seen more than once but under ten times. CDR3 residues: CSVEDPTGYYEQYF. CDR3 DNA sequence: TGCAGCGTTGAAGATCCGACAGGGTACTACGAGCAGTACTTC. The V gene is TRBV29-1, the J gene TRBJ2-7, with 7 bases matching TRBD1. The CDR3 runs to 14 residues. The V and J ends lost 0 bases and 3 bases, in that order; junction bases with no gene match: 5. Germline V gives CDR1 SQVTM, CDR2 ANQGSEA.

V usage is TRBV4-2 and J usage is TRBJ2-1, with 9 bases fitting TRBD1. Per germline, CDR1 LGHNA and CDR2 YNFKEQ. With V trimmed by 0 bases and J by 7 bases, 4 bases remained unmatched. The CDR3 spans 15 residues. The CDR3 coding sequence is TGTGCCAGCAGCCAAGAACAGGGGGCATGGAATGAGCAGTTCTTC. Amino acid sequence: CASSQEQGAWNEQFF.

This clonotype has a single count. In DNA, the CDR3 is TGTGCCAGCAGACGGGGATTGGGCGAGCAGTACTTC. Translating gives CASRRGLGEQYF. The chain combines TRBV5-5 with TRBJ2-7; a possible D gene is TRBD2 (5 bases). The CDR3 is 12 amino acids. Trimming took off 5 bases at V and 6 bases at J, with 12 bases between the two ends. The germline V gene encodes CDR1 SGHKS and CDR2 YYEKEE (reference sequence).

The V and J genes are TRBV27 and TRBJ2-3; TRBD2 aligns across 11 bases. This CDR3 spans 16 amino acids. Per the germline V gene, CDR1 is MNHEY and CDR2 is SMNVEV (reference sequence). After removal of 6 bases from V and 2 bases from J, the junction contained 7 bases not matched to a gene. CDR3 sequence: CASSSLAGAHTDTQYF. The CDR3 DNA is TGTGCCAGCAGCTCACTAGCGGGAGCTCACACAGATACGCAGTATTTT.

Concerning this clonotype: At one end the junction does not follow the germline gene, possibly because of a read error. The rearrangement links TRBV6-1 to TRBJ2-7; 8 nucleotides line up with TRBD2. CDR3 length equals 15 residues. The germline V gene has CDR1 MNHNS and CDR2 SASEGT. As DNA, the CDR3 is TGTGCCGGCAGCCCGTACCGGGGGGGCCCCTACGAGCAGTACTTC. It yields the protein CAGSPYRGGPYEQYF.

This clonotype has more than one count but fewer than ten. The CDR3 loop reads CASSEQGTGNTIYF. The CDR3 DNA is TGTGCCAGCAGCGAACAGGGAACTGGAAACACCATATATTTT. This chain links TRBV7-2 with TRBJ1-3; a possible D gene is TRBD1 (6 bases). The germline gives CDR1 SGHTA, CDR2 FQGNSA. V lost 5 bases, J lost 2 bases, and 10 bases lay in between. The CDR3 length is 14 residues.

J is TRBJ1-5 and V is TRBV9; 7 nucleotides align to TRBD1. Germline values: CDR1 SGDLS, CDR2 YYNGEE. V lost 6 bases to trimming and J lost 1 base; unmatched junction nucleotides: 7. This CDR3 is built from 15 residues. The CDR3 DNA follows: TGTGCCAGCAACCCGACAGGGACAAGCAATCAGCCCCAGCATTTT. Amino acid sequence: CASNPTGTSNQPQHF. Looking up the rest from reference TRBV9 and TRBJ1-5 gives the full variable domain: DSGVTQTPKHLITATGQRVTLRCSPRSGDLSVYWYQQSLDQGLQFLIQYYNGEERAKGNILERFSAQQFPDLHSELNLSSLELGDSALYFCASNPTGTSNQPQHFGDGTRLSIL.

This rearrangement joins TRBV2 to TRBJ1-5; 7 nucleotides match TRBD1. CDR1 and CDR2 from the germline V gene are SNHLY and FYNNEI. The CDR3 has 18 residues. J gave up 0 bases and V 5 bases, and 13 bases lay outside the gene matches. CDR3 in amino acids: CASSRGTASGYSNQPQHF. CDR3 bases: TGTGCCAGCAGTCGTGGGACAGCCTCAGGGTATAGCAATCAGCCCCAGCATTTT.